These T cell receptor beta chains were read from a single sample in a study of cytomegalovirus exposure and HLA in healthy donors. Profiling relied on immunoSEQ multiplex PCR, and the TCRdb table lists in-frame clones only, not all of them. The data contain fewer than 130,000 clones, 79% of them seen just once; the ten biggest clones take up roughly 6%. Material for sequencing was PBMCs. Receptors originate from a man aged 25-45 years in good health and CMV-seropositive. Each CDR3 is given with its conserved first and last residue. A D gene is named only where the DNA matches it firmly. Some rows mark clone size as missing; the rest say once, few, many or name a class of expanded clone.

>TRBJ2-7|TRBV19|.|.
TGTGCCAGTAGTATTGGGCAAAGCTACGAGCAGTACTTC
CASSIGQSYEQYF
>TRBJ1-6|TRBV18|.|TRBD1
TGTGCCAGCTCACCGGGACAGGGGCATTCACCCCTCCACTTT
CASSPGQGHSPLHF
>TRBJ2-2|TRBV30|.|.
TGTGCCGGAGTGCAGGGGCGATCGAACACCGGGGAGCTGTTTTTT
CAGVQGRSNTGELFF
>TRBJ1-1|TRBV10-3|.|TRBD1
TGTGCCATCAGTGGAGGACAGGCGATGAACACTGAAGCTTTCTTT
CAISGGQAMNTEAFF
>TRBJ2-1|TRBV18|.|.
TGTGCCAGCTCACCACCATCCTCCTATGAGCAGTTCTTC
CASSPPSSYEQFF
>TRBJ2-1|TRBV25-1|.|.
TGTGCCAGCAGTGGCGACAAATACAATGAGCAGTTCTTC
CASSGDKYNEQFF
>TRBJ1-1|TRBV7-9|.|.
TGTGCCAGCAGCTTAGGTGTCGACACTGAAGCTTTCTTT
CASSLGVDTEAFF
>TRBJ1-2|TRBV11-2|.|TRBD1
TGTGCCAGCAGCTTAATCGGACAGGGCGATGGCTACACCTTC
CASSLIGQGDGYTF
>TRBJ1-5|TRBV12-5|.|TRBD1
TGTGCTAGTGGTTTGGGGGACAGACAGCCCCAGCATTTT
CASGLGDRQPQHF
>TRBJ2-2|TRBV6-1|.|.
TGTGCCAGCAGTGACTTAGGGGCTTACACCGGGGAGCTGTTTTTT
CASSDLGAYTGELFF
>TRBJ2-3|TRBV4-1|.|TRBD2
TGCGCCAGCAGCCAAGACCGGGGGGACCGAGGAGATACGCAGTATTTT
CASSQDRGDRGDTQYF
>TRBJ2-2|TRBV9|few|.
TGTGCCAGCAGCGTAGTGAGTGACGGGGAGCTGTTTTTT
CASSVVSDGELFF
>TRBJ2-1|TRBV10-3|.|.
TGTGCCATCATGGTGGGGGGATACTACAATGAGCAGTTCTTC
CAIMVGGYYNEQFF
>TRBJ1-4|TRBV5-1|few|.
TGCGCCAGCAGGGAGGGGTTAACTAATGAAAAACTGTTTTTT
CASREGLTNEKLFF
>TRBJ1-5|TRBV19|.|.
TGTGCCAGTACCCCGAGGCTCGCGGCCGGCCCAAACAATCAGCCCCAGCATTTT
CASTPRLAAGPNNQPQHF
>TRBJ2-7|TRBV25-1|.|.
TGTGCCAGCAGTGGGGGTGGGACTCAACAGTACTTC
CASSGGGTQQYF
>TRBJ2-5|TRBV10-2|.|.
TGCGCCAGCAGCCAGGGTGGGGAGACCCAGTACTTC
CASSQGGETQYF
>TRBJ2-1|TRBV25-1|.|TRBD2
TGTGCCAGCACCCGAACGGCTAGCGGGGTGGGGGGTGAGCAGTTCTTC
CASTRTASGVGGEQFF
>TRBJ2-5|TRBV4-3|.|TRBD1
TGCGCCAGCAGCCCCTTACAGGGGGGTGAGCAGTACTTC
CASSPLQGGEQYF
>TRBJ2-7|TRBV6-1|.|.
TGTGCCAGCAGTGAAGTTGTTCGAGACTACGAGCAGTACTTC
CASSEVVRDYEQYF
>TRBJ2-5|TRBV2|.|TRBD2
TGTGCCAGCATCCCCGGCAAAGCGGGGGTCCAAGAGACCCAGTACTTC
CASIPGKAGVQETQYF
>TRBJ2-4|TRBV6-4|.|TRBD2
TGTGCCAGCACCGGGACTAGCGGGAGATTAGCCAAAAACATTCAGTACTTC
CASTGTSGRLAKNIQYF
>TRBJ2-7|TRBV19|few|.
TGTGCCAGTAGTATACAACTCAGGGTGACCGAGCAGTACTTC
CASSIQLRVTEQYF
>TRBJ2-7|TRBV11-3|.|TRBD1
TGTGCCAGCAGCTTATGGACAGGGGGCGAAGATTCCTACGAGCAGTACTTC
CASSLWTGGEDSYEQYF
>TRBJ1-5|TRBV12-5|once|TRBD1
TGTGCTAGTGGTTTGGAACTACAGGGGGGACGCAATCAGCCCCAGCATTTT
CASGLELQGGRNQPQHF
>TRBJ1-2|TRBV19|.|TRBD1
TGTGCCAGTAGCCGAGGGACAGAGAACTATGGCTACACCTTC
CASSRGTENYGYTF
>TRBJ2-5|TRBV5-1|.|TRBD1
TGCGCCAGCAGTTCGACAGGGTTAGAGACCCAGTACTTC
CASSSTGLETQYF
>TRBJ2-7|TRBV5-4|.|.
TGTGCCAGCAGCCGCGGGACCGTCGTGCGGGCCGACTACGAGCAGTACTTC
CASSRGTVVRADYEQYF
>TRBJ2-7|TRBV4-3|.|.
TGCGCCAGCAGCCAGGGACTGATCTACGAGCAGTACTTC
CASSQGLIYEQYF
>TRBJ2-3|TRBV7-9|.|TRBD2
TGTGCCAGCAGCATAACTACTAGCGGGGGGTTACCCCCCCCAGATACGCAGTATTTT
CASSITTSGGLPPPDTQYF
>TRBJ1-2|TRBV5-1|.|.
TGCGCCAGCAGCTTGGGGCAGTCAAATACTAACTATGGCTACACCTTC
CASSLGQSNTNYGYTF
>TRBJ1-1|TRBV7-2|.|.
TGTGCCAGCAGCTTAGGGGGGCGGCAGTCGGCTTTCTTT
CASSLGGRQSAFF
>TRBJ2-7|TRBV9|.|TRBD2
TGTGCCAGCTCCGGGACTAGCGGGGGGGCCCACGAGCAGTACTTC
CASSGTSGGAHEQYF
>TRBJ1-2|TRBV4-2|.|.
TGTGCCAGCAGCCAAACTCCCTGGGGCTTAGTGCTCTCTAGCTATGGCTACACCTTC
CASSQTPWGLVLSSYGYTF
>TRBJ1-1|TRBV13|.|.
TGTGCCAGCAGCTTAGGCCGTGGGGGCGCAGACACTGAAGCTTTCTTT
CASSLGRGGADTEAFF
>TRBJ2-7|TRBV9|once|.
TGTGCCAGCAGCCTCCGTCCCGGGACTGAGACCTACGAGCAGTACTTC
CASSLRPGTETYEQYF
>TRBJ2-7|TRBV7-8|.|.
TGTGCCAGCAGCTTAGCTCACGATGTAACAGTAGCCTACGAGCAGTACTTC
CASSLAHDVTVAYEQYF
>TRBJ2-7|TRBV5-1|.|TRBD1
TGCGCCAGCAGCCTCGACAGGGCATACGAGCAGTACTTC
CASSLDRAYEQYF
>TRBJ1-1|TRBV25-1|.|.
TGTGCCAGCAGTTCCCCGCCGGGGGGGCAGGCCACTGAAGCTTTCTTT
CASSSPPGGQATEAFF
>TRBJ2-5|TRBV2|.|TRBD1
TGTGCCAGCAGTGAAGGAAACAGGGGTAGGACCCAGTACTTC
CASSEGNRGRTQYF
>TRBJ1-5|TRBV2|once|TRBD1
TGTGCCAGCAGTGATCCCCTAAGACAGGGCGGTCAGCCCCAGCATTTT
CASSDPLRQGGQPQHF
>TRBJ2-7|TRBV12-5|.|.
TGTGCTAGTGGTTTTACGGCGGCCGTCGAGCAGTACTTC
CASGFTAAVEQYF
>TRBJ2-1|TRBV11-2|.|TRBD2
TGTGCCAGCAGCTTCTTTCTCGGGACTAGCGTGGATGAGCAGTTCTTC
CASSFFLGTSVDEQFF
>TRBJ2-7|TRBV5-6|.|.
TGTGCCAGCAGGCCGACAGGGGAGGGCTACGAGCAGTACTTC
CASRPTGEGYEQYF
>TRBJ1-5|TRBV6-1|.|.
TGTGCCAGCAGTGGTTCTCAGTTTTCGAATCAGCCCCAGCATTTT
CASSGSQFSNQPQHF
>TRBJ1-6|TRBV6-1|.|TRBD1
TGTGCCAGCAGTGAAGTGGGGGACAGTGGTAATGGTTCACCCCTCCACTTT
CASSEVGDSGNGSPLHF
>TRBJ1-3|TRBV5-4|.|TRBD1
TGTGCCAGCAGCTTACAGGGGGCAGGTGGAAACACCATATATTTT
CASSLQGAGGNTIYF
>TRBJ2-7|TRBV29-1|.|TRBD1
TGCAGCGTTGAAGTTGGGACAGGGTTAGGATACATGACGGGCGAGCAGTACTTC
CSVEVGTGLGYMTGEQYF
>TRBJ1-3|TRBV6-4|few|TRBD1
TGTGCCAGCAGGACAGGGCTCTCTGGAAACACCATATATTTT
CASRTGLSGNTIYF
>TRBJ2-3|TRBV6-5|few|.
TGTGCCAGCAGTTACTCTTCGGGACATCACACAGATACGCAGTATTTT
CASSYSSGHHTDTQYF
>TRBJ2-1|TRBV5-1|once|.
TGCGCCAGCAGCCCCCAGGTTCAATACGACAATGAGCAGTTCTTC
CASSPQVQYDNEQFF
>TRBJ2-7|TRBV27|.|.
TGTGCCAGCAGTTTCCGCCCCGTCCAGCGCATCTCCTACGAGCAGTACTTC
CASSFRPVQRISYEQYF
>TRBJ2-3|TRBV5-1|.|TRBD2
TGCGCCAGCAGCTTGAGTAAGAGCGGGGGCACAGATACGCAGTATTTT
CASSLSKSGGTDTQYF
>TRBJ2-6|TRBV2|.|TRBD2
TGTGCCAGCAGCCAACGACTAGCGGGGGGGCCTGGGGCCAACGTCCTGACTTTC
CASSQRLAGGPGANVLTF
>TRBJ1-5|TRBV29-1|.|.
TGCAGCGTGGTTCTGGCAGACAATCAGCCCCAGCATTTT
CSVVLADNQPQHF
>TRBJ1-6|TRBV19|.|.
TGTGCCAGTAGTATCGGAGCCTATAATTCACCCCTCCACTTT
CASSIGAYNSPLHF
>TRBJ2-1|TRBV7-3|.|.
TGTGCCAGCAGCTTCGCAGGGTACAATGAGCAGTTCTTC
CASSFAGYNEQFF